Listed below are T cell receptor beta chains from one sample, sequenced in a study of CD8+CD57+ T cells in acquired aplastic anemia. TCRdb re-called the reads with MiXCR, one entry per CDR3 protein. The sample lists 150,000 to 200,000 distinct CDR3 sequences, around half occurring once. Material for sequencing was sorted CD4+, CD8+, or CD8+CD57+ T cells (not recorded which) from PBMCs. These receptors were taken from a human donor with aplastic anemia. The conserved cysteine and the conserved F or W are not part of the CDR3 here. The D gene is left open where the match is weak.

NA	TRBV25-1	TRBJ2-5	ASSEYQGGEETQY
NA	TRBV5-8	TRBJ1-1	ASSLDPGAGTEAF
NA	TRBV25-1	TRBJ1-6	ASSEARGYNSPLH
NA	TRBV29-1	TRBJ1-1	SVGRLVTEAF
NA	TRBV19	TRBJ1-2	ASSEGTNYGYT
NA	TRBV6-5	TRBJ1-5	ASSYDDRSNQPQH
NA	TRBV7-2	TRBJ2-7	ASSLGGTASQY
TRBD1	TRBV12-3/TRBV12-4	TRBJ1-1	ASSIGTGWSEAF
NA	TRBV20-1	TRBJ2-1	SASPGDRVSDEQF
NA	TRBV7-2	TRBJ1-5	ASSPEVASNQPQH
NA	TRBV7-9	TRBJ2-6	ASGRGSGANVLT
NA	TRBV10-1	TRBJ2-5	ASSESTVAQETQY
NA	TRBV19	TRBJ1-3	ASSNPGRGNTIY
NA	TRBV5-6	TRBJ2-5	ASSLAQGAGETQY
NA	TRBV15	TRBJ1-2	ATSRSLPGSWGYT
TRBD1	TRBV19	TRBJ1-6	ASSGPGQNNSPLH
NA	TRBV2	TRBJ2-5	ASSYSTETQY
NA	TRBV24-1	TRBJ1-2	ATSDYGLDYGYT
NA	TRBV20-1	TRBJ1-1	SAMRGGTEAF
NA	TRBV10-3	TRBJ1-4	AISEGGRGTTEKLF
NA	TRBV24-1	TRBJ2-3	ATSDPGRDTDTQY
NA	TRBV2	TRBJ1-1	ASSDAGMRNTEAF
NA	TRBV11-2	TRBJ1-2	ASSLESGRTVNNYGYT
NA	TRBV6-2/TRBV6-3	TRBJ1-6	ASSYSSGRSYNSPLH
NA	TRBV20-1	TRBJ2-1	SARPNNEQF
TRBD1	TRBV6-6	TRBJ1-5	ASNLGEGANQPQH
NA	TRBV10-3	TRBJ2-5	AISESPLDLQQETQY
NA	TRBV12-3/TRBV12-4	TRBJ2-2	ASSFLGPPTGELF
NA	TRBV19	TRBJ1-2	ASSTQGPIGGYT
NA	TRBV7-9	TRBJ2-7	ASSLTDSYEQY
NA	TRBV5-1	TRBJ1-1	ASSLRGINTEAF
TRBD2	TRBV20-1	TRBJ2-1	SAGPGLGYNEQF
NA	TRBV4-1	TRBJ2-7	ASSLDEQY
TRBD1	TRBV15	TRBJ1-2	ATSRVGGTGGYVSGYT
TRBD1	TRBV24-1	TRBJ2-3	ATSDYKDRGTDTQY
NA	TRBV4-2	TRBJ2-5	ASSQDQGGAEGETQY
NA	TRBV20-1	TRBJ1-6	SATTDKEVNSPLH
NA	TRBV5-1	TRBJ2-2	ASSLGSFTGELF
TRBD2	TRBV20-1	TRBJ2-3	SAAGTSGADTQY
NA	TRBV2	TRBJ1-1	ASSDPRGPGDF
NA	TRBV4-2	TRBJ2-1	ASSQDALATTYNEQF
NA	TRBV19	TRBJ2-7	ASSKGMGAYEQY
TRBD1	TRBV5-4	TRBJ1-2	ASSTRGQGAYGYT
NA	TRBV6-6	TRBJ2-3	ASVRGRGPDTQY
TRBD2	TRBV3-1	TRBJ2-3	ASSSGGATDTQY